Listed here are 3 T cell receptor beta chains from one sample, sequenced in a study of shared clonotypes between healthy human individuals. The naive CD8 population came from CD45RO-negative cells selected for CCR7, without terminally differentiated effector memory CD45RA+ cells. Libraries were prepared by immunoSEQ multiplex PCR; TCRdb keeps only in-frame clonotypes and omits some of them. The table includes 2 million or so clones, about 94% detected once. The specimen was naive CD8+ T cells sorted from blood. Source of these receptors: a man in his late teens or twenties in good health.

The genes are TRBV18 and TRBJ1-2, with unresolved D. From germline, CDR1 is KGHSH and CDR2 LQKENI. V lost 9 bases to trimming and J lost 5 bases, with 22 bases between them. CDR3 length: 15 amino acids. As DNA, the CDR3 is TGTGCCAGTTACACTTCAGAGGTTTCTCAATATGGCTACACCTTC. This encodes CASYTSEVSQYGYTF.

This clone was seen only once. The V and J genes are TRBV6-5 and TRBJ2-5; 10 bases are shared with TRBD1. The CDR3 has 15 residues. Germline V lookup: CDR1 MNHEY, CDR2 SVGAGI. Trimming took 4 bases from V and 5 from J; bases not matched to a gene: 7. CDR3 amino acids: CASSLTGGGGETQYF. The CDR3 DNA reads as TGTGCCAGCAGTTTGACAGGGGGCGGAGGGGAGACCCAGTACTTC.

The chain carries TRBV6-6 and TRBJ1-5; tentative D call: TRBD1 (6 bases). V was trimmed by 8 bases and J by 6 bases, leaving 17 bases between them. In germline, CDR1 is MNHNY, CDR2 SVGAGI (reference sequence). The CDR3 totals 14 residues. CDR3 DNA sequence: TGTGCCAGCCTGGGAGGGGGGGGTGGTCAGCCCCAGCATTTT. It encodes CASLGGGGGQPQHF.